The clone carrying this T cell receptor (beta chain) was counted ten times or more. The antigen remains unidentified. Stored at -80 C, 2 million PBMCs were the source of the unsorted libraries. This sample was included in a study of neurological immune-mediated disorders. Broader study findings: HTLV-1-associated myelopathy had the most TCR clonal expansion, and multiple sclerosis had the least, less than healthy controls.

TCRdb reprocessed the 5' RACE reads via MiXCR and lists one record per CDR3 protein. In the table there are 40,000 to 50,000 distinct CDR3 sequences, about 1.8% of which are singletons. The CDR3 sequence is 11 residues long. Per germline, CDR1 DFQATT and CDR2 SNEGSKA (reference sequence). V was pared by 1 base and J by 6 bases, with 7 bases between. Material for sequencing was PBMCs. The chain is built from TRBV20-1 and TRBJ2-7; D possibly corresponds to TRBD2 (5 bases). The sequence derives from a woman aged 40 to 49 with multiple sclerosis. The CDR3: CSARAGSEQYF. As DNA, the CDR3 is TGCAGTGCTAGAGCGGGAAGCGAGCAGTACTTC.